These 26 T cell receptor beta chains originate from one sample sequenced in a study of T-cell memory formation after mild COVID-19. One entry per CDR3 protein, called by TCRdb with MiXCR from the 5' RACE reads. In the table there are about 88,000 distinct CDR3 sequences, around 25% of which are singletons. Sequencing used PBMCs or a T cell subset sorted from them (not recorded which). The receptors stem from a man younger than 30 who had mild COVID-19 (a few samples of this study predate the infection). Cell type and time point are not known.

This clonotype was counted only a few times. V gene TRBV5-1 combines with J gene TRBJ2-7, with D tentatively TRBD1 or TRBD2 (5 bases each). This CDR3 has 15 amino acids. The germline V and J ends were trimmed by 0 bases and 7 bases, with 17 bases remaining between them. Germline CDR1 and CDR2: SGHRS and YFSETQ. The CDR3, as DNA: TGCGCCAGCAGCTTGGGGCAGGGTGGAAGGAGGGAGCAGTACGTC. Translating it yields CASSLGQGGRREQYV.

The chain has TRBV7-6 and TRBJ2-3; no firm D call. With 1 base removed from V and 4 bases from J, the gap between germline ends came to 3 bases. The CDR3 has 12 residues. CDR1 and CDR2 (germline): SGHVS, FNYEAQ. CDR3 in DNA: TGTGCCAGCAGCTTAGATTCAGATACGCAGTATTTT. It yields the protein CASSLDSDTQYF. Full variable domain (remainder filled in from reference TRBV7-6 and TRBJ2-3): GAGVSQSPRYKVTKRGQDVALRCDPISGHVSLYWYRQALGQGPEFLTYFNYEAQQDKSGLPNDRFSAERPEGSISTLTIQRTEQRDSAMYRCASSLDSDTQYFGPGTRLTVL.

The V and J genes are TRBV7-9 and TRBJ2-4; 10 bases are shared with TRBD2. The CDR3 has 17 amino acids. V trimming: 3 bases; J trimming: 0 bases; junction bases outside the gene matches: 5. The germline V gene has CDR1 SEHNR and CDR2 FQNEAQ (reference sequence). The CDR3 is CASSFSSGGEAKNIQYF. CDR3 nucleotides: TGTGCCAGCAGCTTTTCTAGCGGGGGTGAAGCCAAAAACATTCAGTACTTC.

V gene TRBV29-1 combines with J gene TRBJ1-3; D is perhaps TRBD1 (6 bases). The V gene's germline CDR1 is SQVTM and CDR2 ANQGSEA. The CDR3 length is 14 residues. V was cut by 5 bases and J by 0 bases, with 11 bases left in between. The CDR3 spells CSVIGGDSGNTIYF. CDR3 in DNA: TGCAGCGTTATTGGGGGCGACTCTGGAAACACCATATATTTT.

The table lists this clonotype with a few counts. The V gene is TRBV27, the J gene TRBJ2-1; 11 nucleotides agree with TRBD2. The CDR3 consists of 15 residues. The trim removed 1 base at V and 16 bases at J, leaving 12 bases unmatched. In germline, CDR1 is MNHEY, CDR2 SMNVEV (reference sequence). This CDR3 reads CASSLLPSGGPEFFF. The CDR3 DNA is TGTGCCAGCAGTTTATTGCCTAGCGGGGGGCCCGAATTCTTCTTC.

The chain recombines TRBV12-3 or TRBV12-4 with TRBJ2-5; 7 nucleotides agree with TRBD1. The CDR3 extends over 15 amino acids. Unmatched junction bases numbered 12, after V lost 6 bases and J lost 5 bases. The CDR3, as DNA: TGTGCCAGCAGCTCGGGGACAGCCCGCCCGGAGACCCAGTACTTC. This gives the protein CASSSGTARPETQYF.

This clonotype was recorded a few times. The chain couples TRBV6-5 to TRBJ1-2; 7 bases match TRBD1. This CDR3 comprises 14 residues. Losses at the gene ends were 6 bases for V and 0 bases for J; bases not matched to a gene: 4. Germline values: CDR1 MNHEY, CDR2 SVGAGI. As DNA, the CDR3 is TGTGCCAGCAGGCTGACAGGGACTAACTATGGCTACACCTTC. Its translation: CASRLTGTNYGYTF.

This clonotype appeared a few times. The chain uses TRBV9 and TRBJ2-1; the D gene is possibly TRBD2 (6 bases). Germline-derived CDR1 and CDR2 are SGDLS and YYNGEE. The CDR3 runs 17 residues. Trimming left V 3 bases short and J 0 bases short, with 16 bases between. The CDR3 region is CASSASTGDSSYNEQFF. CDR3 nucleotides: TGTGCCAGCAGCGCCTCGACGGGGGATAGCTCCTACAATGAGCAGTTCTTC.

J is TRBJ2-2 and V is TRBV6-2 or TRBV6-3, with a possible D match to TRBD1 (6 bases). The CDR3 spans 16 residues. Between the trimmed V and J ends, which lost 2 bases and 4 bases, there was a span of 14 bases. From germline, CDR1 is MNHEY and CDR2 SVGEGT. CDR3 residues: CASSYLLPTGTGELFF. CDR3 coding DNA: TGTGCCAGCAGTTACCTGCTTCCGACAGGCACCGGGGAGCTGTTTTTT.

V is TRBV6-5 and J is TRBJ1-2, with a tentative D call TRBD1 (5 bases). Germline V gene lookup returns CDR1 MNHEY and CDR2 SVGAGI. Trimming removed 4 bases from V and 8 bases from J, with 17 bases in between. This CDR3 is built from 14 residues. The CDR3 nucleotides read TGTGCCAGCAGTTCACTCCGGGACGTTTGCGGCTACACCTTC. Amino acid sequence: CASSSLRDVCGYTF.

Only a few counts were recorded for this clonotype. The CDR3 bases are TGCGCCAGCAGTACGGGGGCTTCTGAAGCTTTCTTT. Encoded protein: CASSTGASEAFF. The V and J genes are TRBV5-1 and TRBJ1-1; the D gene is possibly TRBD1 (6 bases). The CDR3 length is 12 residues. Per germline, CDR1 SGHRS and CDR2 YFSETQ. The V and J ends lost 5 bases and 6 bases respectively, with 11 bases between them.

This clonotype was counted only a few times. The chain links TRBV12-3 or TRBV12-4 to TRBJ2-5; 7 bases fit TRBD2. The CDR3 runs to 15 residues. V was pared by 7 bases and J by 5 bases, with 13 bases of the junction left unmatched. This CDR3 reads CASMTGRDPRETQYF. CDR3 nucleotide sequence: TGTGCCAGCATGACGGGGAGGGACCCCCGTGAGACCCAGTACTTC.

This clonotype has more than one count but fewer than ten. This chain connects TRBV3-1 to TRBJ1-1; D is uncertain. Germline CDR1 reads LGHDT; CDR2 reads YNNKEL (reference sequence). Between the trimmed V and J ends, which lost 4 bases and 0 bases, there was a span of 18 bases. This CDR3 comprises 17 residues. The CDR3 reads CASSPSGENPLNTEAFF. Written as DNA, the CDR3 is TGTGCCAGCAGCCCTTCGGGAGAAAACCCCTTGAACACTGAAGCTTTCTTT.

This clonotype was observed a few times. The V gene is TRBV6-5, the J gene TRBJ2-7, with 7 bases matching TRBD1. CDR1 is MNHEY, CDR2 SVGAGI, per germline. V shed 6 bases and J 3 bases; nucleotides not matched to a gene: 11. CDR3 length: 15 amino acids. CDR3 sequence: CASRAPTGTHYEQYF. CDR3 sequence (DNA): TGTGCCAGCAGGGCCCCGACAGGGACCCACTACGAGCAGTACTTC.

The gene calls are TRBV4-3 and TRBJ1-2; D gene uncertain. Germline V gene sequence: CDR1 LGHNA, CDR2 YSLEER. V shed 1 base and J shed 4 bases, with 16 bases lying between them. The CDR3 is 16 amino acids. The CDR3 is CASSQGISADVYGYTF. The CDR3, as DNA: TGCGCCAGCAGCCAAGGAATATCGGCAGACGTCTATGGCTACACCTTC.

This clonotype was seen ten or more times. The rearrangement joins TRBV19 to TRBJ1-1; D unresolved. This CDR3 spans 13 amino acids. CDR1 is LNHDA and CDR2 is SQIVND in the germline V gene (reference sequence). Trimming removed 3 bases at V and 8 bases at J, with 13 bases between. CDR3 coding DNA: TGTGCCAGTAGTATCAGCGACTTGAGGGAAGCTTTCTTT. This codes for CASSISDLREAFF.

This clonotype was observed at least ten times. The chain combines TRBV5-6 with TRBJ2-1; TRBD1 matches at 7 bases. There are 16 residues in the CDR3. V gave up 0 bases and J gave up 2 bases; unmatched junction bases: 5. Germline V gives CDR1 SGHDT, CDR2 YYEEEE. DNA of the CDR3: TGTGCCAGCAGCTTGGCCTACGGGACAGCCTACAATGAGCAGTTCTTC. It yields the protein CASSLAYGTAYNEQFF.

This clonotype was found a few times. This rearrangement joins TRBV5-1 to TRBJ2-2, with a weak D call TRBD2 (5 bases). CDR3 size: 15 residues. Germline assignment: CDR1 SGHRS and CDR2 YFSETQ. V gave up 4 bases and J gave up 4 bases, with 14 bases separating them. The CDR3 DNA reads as TGCGCCAGCAGCCTCCGCCGGGGTTCCACCGGGGAGCTGTTTTTT. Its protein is CASSLRRGSTGELFF.

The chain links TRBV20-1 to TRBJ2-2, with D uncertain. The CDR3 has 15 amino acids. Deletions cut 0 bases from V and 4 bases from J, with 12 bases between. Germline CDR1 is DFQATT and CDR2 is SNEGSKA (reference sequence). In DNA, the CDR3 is TGCAGTGCTAGAGATCGGTCAACTGGCACCGGGGAGCTGTTTTTT. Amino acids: CSARDRSTGTGELFF.

DNA for the CDR3: TGTGCCGGAGAAGGACAGGAGAACACTGAAGCTTTCTTT. Translated: CAGEGQENTEAFF. This chain joins TRBV2 and TRBJ1-1, with 7 nucleotides matching TRBD1. V shed 11 bases and J 1 base; nucleotides not matched to a gene: 7. CDR3 size: 13 residues. Germline V gene lookup returns CDR1 SNHLY and CDR2 FYNNEI.

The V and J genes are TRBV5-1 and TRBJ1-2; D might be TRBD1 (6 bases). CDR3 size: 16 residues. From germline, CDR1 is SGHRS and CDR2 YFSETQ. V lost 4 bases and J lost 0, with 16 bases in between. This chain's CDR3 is CASSPRGAQPNYGYTF. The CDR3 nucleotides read TGCGCCAGCAGCCCGCGGGGGGCACAACCTAACTATGGCTACACCTTC.

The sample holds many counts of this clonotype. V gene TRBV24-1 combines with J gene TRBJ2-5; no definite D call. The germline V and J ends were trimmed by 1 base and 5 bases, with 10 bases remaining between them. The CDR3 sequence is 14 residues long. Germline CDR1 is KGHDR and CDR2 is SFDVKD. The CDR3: CATSDFRTVETQYF. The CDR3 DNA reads TGTGCCACCAGTGATTTCCGGACCGTGGAGACCCAGTACTTC.

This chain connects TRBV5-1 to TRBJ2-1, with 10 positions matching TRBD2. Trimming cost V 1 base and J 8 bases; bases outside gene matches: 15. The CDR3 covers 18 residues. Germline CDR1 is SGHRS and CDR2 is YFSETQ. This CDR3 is CASSLTSGDEGFAHEQFF. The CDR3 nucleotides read TGCGCCAGCAGCTTGACTAGCGGGGACGAAGGCTTTGCTCATGAGCAGTTCTTC.

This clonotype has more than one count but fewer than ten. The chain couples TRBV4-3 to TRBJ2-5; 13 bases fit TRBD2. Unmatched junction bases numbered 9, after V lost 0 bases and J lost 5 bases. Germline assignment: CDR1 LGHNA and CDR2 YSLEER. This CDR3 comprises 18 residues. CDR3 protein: CASSQDRFGLAGEETQYF. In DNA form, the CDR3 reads TGCGCCAGCAGCCAAGATCGGTTTGGACTAGCGGGGGAGGAGACCCAGTACTTC.

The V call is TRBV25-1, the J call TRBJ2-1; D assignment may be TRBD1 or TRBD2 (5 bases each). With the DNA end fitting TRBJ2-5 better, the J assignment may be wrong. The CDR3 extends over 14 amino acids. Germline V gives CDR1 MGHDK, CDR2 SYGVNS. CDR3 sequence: CASSEPGTGETQYF. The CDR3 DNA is TGTGCCAGCAGTGAGCCCGGGACCGGAGAGACCCAGTACTTC.

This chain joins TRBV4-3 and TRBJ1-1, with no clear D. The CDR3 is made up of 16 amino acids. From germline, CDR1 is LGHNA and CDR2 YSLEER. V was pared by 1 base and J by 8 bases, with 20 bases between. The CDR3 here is CASSQVGYERPGEAFF. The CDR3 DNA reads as TGCGCCAGCAGCCAAGTCGGGTATGAAAGACCGGGAGAAGCTTTCTTT.